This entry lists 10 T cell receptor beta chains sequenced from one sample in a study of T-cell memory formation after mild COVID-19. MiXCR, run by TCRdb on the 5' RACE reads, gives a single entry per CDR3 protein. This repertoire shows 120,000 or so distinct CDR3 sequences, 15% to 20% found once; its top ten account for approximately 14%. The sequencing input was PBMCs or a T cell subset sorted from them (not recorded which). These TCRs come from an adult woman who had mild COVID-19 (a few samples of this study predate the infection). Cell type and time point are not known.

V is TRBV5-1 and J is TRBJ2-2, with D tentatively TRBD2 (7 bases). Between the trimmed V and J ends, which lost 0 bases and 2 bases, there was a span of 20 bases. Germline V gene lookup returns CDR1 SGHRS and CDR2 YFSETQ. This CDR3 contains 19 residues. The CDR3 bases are TGCGCCAGCAGCTTGGACTTTGTGAGGGGGGGCGCAAACACCGGGGAGCTGTTTTTT. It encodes CASSLDFVRGGANTGELFF.

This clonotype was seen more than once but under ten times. CDR3 in amino acids: CSVVGVSGRAWQYF. The CDR3 nucleotides read TGCAGCGTGGTGGGGGTTAGCGGGAGGGCCTGGCAGTACTTC. The genes are TRBV29-1 and TRBJ2-7, with 11 positions matching TRBD2. The CDR3 totals 14 residues. The ends lost 6 bases at V and 9 bases at J; junction bases unmatched: 13. CDR1 is SQVTM, CDR2 ANQGSEA, per germline.

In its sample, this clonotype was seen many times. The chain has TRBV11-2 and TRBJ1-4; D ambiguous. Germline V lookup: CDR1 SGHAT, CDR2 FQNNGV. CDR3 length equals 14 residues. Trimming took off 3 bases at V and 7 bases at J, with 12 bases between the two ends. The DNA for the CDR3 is TGTGCCAGCAGCTTCGATCCTCCATCTGAAAAACTGTTTTTT. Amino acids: CASSFDPPSEKLFF. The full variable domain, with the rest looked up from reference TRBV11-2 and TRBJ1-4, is EAGVAQSPRYKIIEKRQSVAFWCNPISGHATLYWYQQILGQGPKLLIQFQNNGVVDDSQLPKDRFSAERLKGVDSTLKIQPAKLEDSAVYLCASSFDPPSEKLFFGSGTQLSVL.

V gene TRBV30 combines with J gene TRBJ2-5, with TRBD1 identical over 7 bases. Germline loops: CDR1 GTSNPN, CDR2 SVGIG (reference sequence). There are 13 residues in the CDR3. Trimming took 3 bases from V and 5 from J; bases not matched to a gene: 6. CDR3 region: CAWRGDSLETQYF. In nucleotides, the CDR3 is TGTGCCTGGAGGGGGGACAGCCTGGAGACCCAGTACTTC.

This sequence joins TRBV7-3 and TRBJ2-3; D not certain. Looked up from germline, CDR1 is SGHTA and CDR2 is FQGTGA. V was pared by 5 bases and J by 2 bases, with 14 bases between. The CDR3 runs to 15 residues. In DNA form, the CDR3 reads TGTGCCAGCAGCCCCCGTGGATTCATCACAGATACGCAGTATTTT. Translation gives CASSPRGFITDTQYF.

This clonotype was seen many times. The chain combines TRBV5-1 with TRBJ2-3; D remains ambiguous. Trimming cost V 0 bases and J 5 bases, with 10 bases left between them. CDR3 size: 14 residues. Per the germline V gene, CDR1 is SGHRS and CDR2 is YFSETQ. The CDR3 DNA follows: TGCGCCAGCAGCTTGGGTGGGGTAGAAGATACGCAGTATTTT. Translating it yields CASSLGGVEDTQYF.

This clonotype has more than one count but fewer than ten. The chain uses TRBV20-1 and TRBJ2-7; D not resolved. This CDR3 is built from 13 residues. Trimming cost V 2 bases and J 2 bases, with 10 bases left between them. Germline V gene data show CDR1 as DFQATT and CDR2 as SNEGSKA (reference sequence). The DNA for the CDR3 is TGCAGTGCTAGAAGATCAAGGACCTACGAGCAGTACTTC. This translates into CSARRSRTYEQYF.

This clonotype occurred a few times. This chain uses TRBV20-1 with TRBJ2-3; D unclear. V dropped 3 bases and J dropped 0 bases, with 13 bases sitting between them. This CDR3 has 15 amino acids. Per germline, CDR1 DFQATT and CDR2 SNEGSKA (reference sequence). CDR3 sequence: CSASSGVASTDTQYF. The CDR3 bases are TGCAGTGCTAGTTCTGGGGTAGCTAGCACAGATACGCAGTATTTT.

As DNA, the CDR3 is TGTGCCAGCAGCTTGGGGACAGGTCAAGAGACCCAGTACTTC. Its protein product is CASSLGTGQETQYF. The rearrangement joins TRBV5-4 to TRBJ2-5; 7 bases align to TRBD1. Germline-derived CDR1 and CDR2 are SGHNT and YYREEE (reference sequence). The length of the CDR3 is 14 residues. V lost 0 bases and J lost 2; bases outside the gene matches: 1.

CDR3 DNA: TGTGCCAGCAGCTTGACGCGTGAGCAGTTCTTC. Its translation: CASSLTREQFF. V is TRBV5-5 and J is TRBJ2-1; the D is unclear. The germline gives CDR1 SGHKS, CDR2 YYEKEE (reference sequence). With 1 base removed from V and 9 bases from J, the gap between germline ends came to 5 bases. The CDR3 consists of 11 residues.